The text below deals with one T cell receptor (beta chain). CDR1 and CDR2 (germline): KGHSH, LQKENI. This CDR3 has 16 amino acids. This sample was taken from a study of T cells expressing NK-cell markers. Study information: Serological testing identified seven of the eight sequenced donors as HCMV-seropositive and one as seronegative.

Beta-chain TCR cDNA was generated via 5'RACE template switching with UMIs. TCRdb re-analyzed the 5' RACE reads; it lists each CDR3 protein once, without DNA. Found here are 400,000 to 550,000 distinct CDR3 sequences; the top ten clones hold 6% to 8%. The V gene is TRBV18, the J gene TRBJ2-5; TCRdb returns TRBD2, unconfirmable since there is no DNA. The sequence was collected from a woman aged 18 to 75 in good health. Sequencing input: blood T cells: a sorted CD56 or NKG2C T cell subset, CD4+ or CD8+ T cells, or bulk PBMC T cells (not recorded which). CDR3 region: CASSPPGVGLQETQYF.